This TCR beta chain was recovered during a study of CXCR3-negative and CXCR3-positive naive CD8 T cells. Per germline, CDR1 SGHTA and CDR2 FQGNSA. This CDR3 has 17 amino acids. The TRB libraries of cDNA were built by UMI-labeled 5' RACE. Each CDR3 protein gets one entry in TCRdb, which reprocessed the 5' RACE reads and gives no DNA. Recorded for this sample: fewer than 95,000 distinct CDR3 sequences. Remarks on this clonotype: What it binds is unknown.

Overall study findings and caveats: For memory CD8+ cells diversity was much lower, but both naive subsets had comparably high diversity.

The sample taken for sequencing was naive CXCR3- CD8+ T cells from blood. Documented subset: CD45RO-CCR7+CD27+CD95- naive CD8+ T cells lacking CXCR3 (TNR3-). The receptor was derived from a human donor in good health. Some clones in this sample may be carry-over from other donors' samples. J is TRBJ2-2 and V is TRBV7-2; TCRdb reports TRBD2, a call that lacks DNA to check it against. The CDR3 region is CASSLNILSGEAGELFF.